This T cell receptor (beta chain) is drawn from a study of cytomegalovirus exposure and HLA in healthy donors. 60 Vbeta and 13 Jbeta primers were used in PCR. Sequencing was performed with immunoSEQ multiplex PCR; in TCRdb, only in-frame clones are kept and a portion is missing. Of about 180,000 clones listed, 60% to 80% are singletons. Trimming at V came to 10 bases and at J to 2 bases, leaving 12 bases not matched to a gene. The CDR3 extends over 15 amino acids. The V gene's germline CDR1 is SNHLY and CDR2 FYNNEI. V is TRBV2 and J is TRBJ2-7; 9 nucleotides line up with TRBD1. The clonotype originates from a woman in her forties or fifties in good health and CMV-seropositive. The sequenced sample consisted of PBMCs. The CDR3 loop is CATSSGTGYAYEQYF. In DNA form, the CDR3 reads TGTGCCACCTCATCCGGGACAGGGTACGCCTACGAGCAGTACTTC. The full variable domain, with the rest looked up from reference TRBV2 and TRBJ2-7, is EPEVTQTPSHQVTQMGQEVILRCVPISNHLYFYWYRQILGQKVEFLVSFYNNEISEKSEIFDDQFSVERPDGSNFTLKIRSTKLEDSAMYFCATSSGTGYAYEQYFGPGTRLTVT.